The rows below give T cell receptor beta chains drawn from one sample of a study of tissue T cells after allogeneic stem cell transplantation. This table comes from immunoSEQ multiplex PCR, and its TCRdb copy is limited to in-frame clones, with some not included. The data show tens of thousands of clones, with around 90% seen just once and approximately 3.9% held by the top ten. The material was blood, obtained before transplantation. These receptors came from a woman aged 35-70 years who later had graft-versus-host disease after an allogeneic stem cell transplant. Each CDR3 is given with its conserved first and last residue. D genes are given only for firm matches. Clone size appears in some rows only: once, few, many, or a class for an expanded clone.

NA	TRBV7-9	TRBD2	TRBJ2-3	14	TGTGCCAGCAGCTCCGGACTAGCCGATGATACGCAGTATTTT	CASSSGLADDTQYF
few	TRBV25-1	TRBD1	TRBJ2-7	13	TGTGCCAGCAGGGGACAGGGGGGTAATTTGCAGTACTTC	CASRGQGGNLQYF
NA	TRBV27	TRBD1	TRBJ2-5	16	TGTGCCAGCAGTTTGGGCAGGGGGCCCCCGAGGGAGACCCAGTACTTC	CASSLGRGPPRETQYF
NA	TRBV6-2/TRBV6-3	NA	TRBJ1-5	14	TGTGCCAGCAGTTACTCAATTAGCAATCAGCCCCAGCATTTT	CASSYSISNQPQHF
NA	TRBV6-2/TRBV6-3	NA	TRBJ2-3	13	TGTGCCAGCAGTTTCCCGCCCACAGATACGCAGTATTTT	CASSFPPTDTQYF
once	TRBV5-4	TRBD2	TRBJ2-5	16	TGTGCCAGCAGCCCTCCGGGACTAGCGGGAGAAGAGACCCAGTACTTC	CASSPPGLAGEETQYF
once	TRBV27	NA	TRBJ2-2	17	TGTGCCAGCAGTTGGGTGTTCGGGCCTAAGGGGTCCGGGGAGCTGTTTTTT	CASSWVFGPKGSGELFF
NA	TRBV11-3	NA	TRBJ2-7	14	TGTGCCAGCAGCTTTCGGGGGGACACCTACGAGCAGTACTTC	CASSFRGDTYEQYF
NA	TRBV2	TRBD2	TRBJ2-7	13	TGTGCCAGCCTAGCGGGGAACTCCTACGAGCAGTACTTC	CASLAGNSYEQYF
NA	TRBV5-1	TRBD2	TRBJ2-7	14	TGCGCCAGCGGGGAGGGCCGTGTTATTTACGAGCAGTACTTC	CASGEGRVIYEQYF
NA	TRBV21-1	NA	TRBJ1-2	15	TGTGCCAGCAGCAATGCAGGGAATGGAGACTATGGCTACACCTTC	CASSNAGNGDYGYTF
few	TRBV7-9	NA	TRBJ1-6	14	TGTGCCAGCAGCCCCTGGGGAGGGAATTCACCCCTCCACTTT	CASSPWGGNSPLHF
few	TRBV6-5	TRBD1	TRBJ1-1	13	TGTGCCAGCCACACAGGGGGCAGGACTGAAGCTTTCTTT	CASHTGGRTEAFF
once	TRBV5-6	NA	TRBJ2-1	14	TGTGCCAGCAGGGAGACTAGAGTCCTCGGTGAGCAGTTCTTC	CASRETRVLGEQFF
few	TRBV6-5	TRBD1	TRBJ1-1	13	TGTGCCAGCAGGGGGACAGCGAACACTGAAGCTTTCTTT	CASRGTANTEAFF
NA	TRBV24-1	TRBD2	TRBJ2-7	15	TGTGCCACCTTCCCAGGACTAGCGGGAGACTACGAGCAGTACTTC	CATFPGLAGDYEQYF
NA	TRBV6-2/TRBV6-3	TRBD1	TRBJ1-4	16	TGTGCCAGCAGTGTCCGGGACAGGGCCACTAATGAAAAACTGTTTTTT	CASSVRDRATNEKLFF
NA	TRBV10-2	NA	TRBJ1-2	12	TGCGCCAGCAGGGCGGACAACTATGGCTACACCTTC	CASRADNYGYTF
NA	TRBV7-2	NA	TRBJ2-1	13	TGTGCCAGCAGCTTACCCCAGTACAATGAGCAGTTCTTC	CASSLPQYNEQFF
NA	TRBV3-1/TRBV3-2	NA	TRBJ1-2	12	TGTGCCAGCAGCCATCCCCGGTATGGCTACACCTTC	CASSHPRYGYTF
NA	TRBV10-3	TRBD2	TRBJ2-1	14	TGTGCCATCAGTTTAACTAGCGGTTACAATGAGCAGTTCTTC	CAISLTSGYNEQFF
NA	TRBV27	NA	TRBJ1-1	14	TGTGCCAGCAGGAATGACAGGTCGAACACTGAAGCTTTCTTT	CASRNDRSNTEAFF
NA	TRBV12-3/TRBV12-4	NA	TRBJ1-4	13	TGTGCCTCGCACACATCCAGGTATGAAAAACTGTTTTTT	CASHTSRYEKLFF
NA	TRBV3-1/TRBV3-2	NA	TRBJ2-1	16	TGTGCCAGCAGCCAAGATCTGGCGAGCTCCTACAATGAGCAGTTCTTC	CASSQDLASSYNEQFF
NA	TRBV9	NA	TRBJ2-1	14	TGTGCCAGCGCAAGGTTGGGGCTTTCCAATGAGCAGTTCTTC	CASARLGLSNEQFF
NA	TRBV3-1/TRBV3-2	TRBD2	TRBJ2-5	15	TGTGCCAGCGGCTACCTAGCGGGAGATTGTCAGACCCAGTACTTC	CASGYLAGDCQTQYF